The sequence of this T cell receptor (beta chain) was determined in a study of T cells in Graves' hyperthyroidism and ophthalmopathy. As for the study in general: Specimen type is peripheral blood, collected at initial diagnosis prior to any treatment.

Criteria for exclusion of patients were uncontrolled infection, other autoimmune disease, pregnancy or lactation. The study's findings and limits: In blood, most of the thyroid clonotypes expanded above 0.001 were also present. Before onset, ophthalmopathy was predicted by the model a median around 6 months earlier.

This clonotype was observed many times. The antigen is not known. RNA transcripts were the template for amplifying TCR beta CDR3 regions. A set of HTBI primers served as the primers for a first-round RT-PCR of the TCR CDR3. TCRdb itself ran the multiplex PCR reads through MiXCR, one entry per CDR3 protein. The sample holds a few hundred thousand distinct CDR3 sequences; roughly 14% are singletons and the top ten take less than 20%. This CDR3 is built from 13 residues. V gave up 1 base and J gave up 1 base, with 4 bases separating them. Looked up from germline, CDR1 is SGHTA and CDR2 is FQGTGA. The sequenced sample consisted of blood. The sequence derives from a young woman with Graves' hyperthyroidism. The J gene is TRBJ1-2, the V gene TRBV7-3; unclear D gene. The DNA for the CDR3 is TGTGCCAGCAGCTTAATTCATAACTATGGCTACACCTTC. It codes for CASSLIHNYGYTF. Together with reference TRBV7-3 and TRBJ1-2, the CDR3 gives the full variable domain: GAGVSQTPSNKVTEKGKYVELRCDPISGHTALYWYRQSLGQGPEFLIYFQGTGAADDSGLPNDRFFAVRPEGSVSTLKIQRTERGDSAVYLCASSLIHNYGYTFGSGTRLTVV.